This is a list of T cell receptor beta chains from one sample in a study of T cells in Graves' hyperthyroidism and ophthalmopathy. In TCRdb, the multiplex PCR reads were re-called with MiXCR into one record per CDR3 protein. The data contain 750,000 to 900,000 distinct CDR3 sequences, approximately 40% of them singletons. The sequenced material came from blood. The receptor source for this set is a man younger than 35 with Graves' hyperthyroidism. Both conserved end residues are trimmed from each CDR3. A D gene is named only where the DNA matches it firmly.

>TRBJ1-1|TRBV4-1|.
ASSQVTSAEAF
>TRBJ2-6|TRBV9|.
ASSPLGGGSGANVLT
>TRBJ2-2|TRBV29-1|TRBD1
SDRDRSTGELF
>TRBJ1-5|TRBV28|.
ASSTRSLPQH
>TRBJ2-2|TRBV4-1|.
ASSQEAGGELF
>TRBJ1-2|TRBV20-1|TRBD1
SANPTGGAVRGYT
>TRBJ2-7|TRBV9|.
ASRAGTQFSEQY
>TRBJ2-7|TRBV14|TRBD1
ASSPLTGGDYEQY
>TRBJ1-5|TRBV2|.
ASSEDSPGGPQH
>TRBJ1-2|TRBV6-5|.
ASRGRGGFSYGYT
>TRBJ1-6|TRBV5-6|.
ASSLLRDWGSPLH
>TRBJ1-1|TRBV29-1|.
SLVLSWAEAF
>TRBJ2-6|TRBV9|.
ASSGRSGANVLT
>TRBJ2-7|TRBV7-8|.
ASSLDTSSHEQY
>TRBJ1-1|TRBV25-1|.
ALVLNTEAF
>TRBJ2-5|TRBV15|.
ATSGQTDL
>TRBJ2-5|TRBV29-1|.
SLKQAQETQY
>TRBJ2-5|TRBV2|.
ASSAGQPQY
>TRBJ1-1|TRBV10-2|.
ASQQVEAF
>TRBJ2-7|TRBV7-2|.
ASSLSGLGEQY
>TRBJ2-7|TRBV15|.
ATSRGQGPSYEQY
>TRBJ2-7|TRBV7-6|.
ASAGGDDEQY
>TRBJ2-5|TRBV7-6|.
ASSFLGGGAETQY
>TRBJ1-2|TRBV7-2|TRBD1
ASSLVSGQANYGYT
>TRBJ1-5|TRBV7-9|.
ASSLGGFHQPQH
>TRBJ1-2|TRBV10-3|TRBD1
AISLDRANYGYT
>TRBJ1-1|TRBV29-1|TRBD1
SERQGRTEAF
>TRBJ1-2|TRBV6-1|TRBD1
ASNELGQGKYGYT
>TRBJ1-4|TRBV10-1|TRBD1
AKTGGSEKLF
>TRBJ1-1|TRBV4-2|.
ASSHVGDTEAF
>TRBJ1-5|TRBV7-2|.
ASSSPTGMRNQPQH
>TRBJ1-4|TRBV4-1|.
ASSLSGPTNEKLF
>TRBJ1-5|TRBV6-1|TRBD1
ASRLRDRDQPQH
>TRBJ1-4|TRBV15|.
ATSRERGGGGEKLF
>TRBJ2-7|TRBV10-3|.
AISEPGRQTYEQY
>TRBJ1-5|TRBV12-3/TRBV12-4|.
ASSSGGDYSNQPQH
>TRBJ2-6|TRBV20-1|TRBD1
SARPGQGANVLT
>TRBJ2-5|TRBV15|TRBD2
ATSRIAGLADQETQY
>TRBJ2-2|TRBV7-9|.
ASSQVPSGNTGELF
>TRBJ2-7|TRBV10-3|.
AISEVNEQY
>TRBJ2-5|TRBV10-3|TRBD1
AIRTGIRETQY
>TRBJ2-7|TRBV2|.
ASSSLEQY
>TRBJ1-4|TRBV5-5|.
ASSWRTINEKLF
>TRBJ1-6|TRBV5-4|TRBD1
ASSLGTGEKPLH
>TRBJ1-2|TRBV5-1|.
ASSFWTGSNYGYT
>TRBJ1-5|TRBV6-6|TRBD1
ATEGQGASNQPQH
>TRBJ1-2|TRBV9|.
ASSQIGNGYT
>TRBJ1-6|TRBV5-4|.
ASSLGGGWTYNSPLH
>TRBJ1-5|TRBV20-1|.
SARDIGGNQPQH
>TRBJ1-6|TRBV5-1|.
ASSLGEGNSPLH
>TRBJ2-5|TRBV4-1|TRBD2
ASSQSLGTSGQETQY
>TRBJ2-7|TRBV7-3|.
ASSLMGSAYEQY
>TRBJ2-7|TRBV6-5|.
ASSPTRRRRNEQY
>TRBJ2-7|TRBV20-1|TRBD2
SARPNRGVSYEQY
>TRBJ2-7|TRBV4-2|.
ASSQEGGSHYEQY
>TRBJ2-2|TRBV15|TRBD2
ATGVAGLETGELF
>TRBJ2-2|TRBV12-3/TRBV12-4|.
ASSFFPGELF
>TRBJ2-5|TRBV10-2|.
ASRTGGKETQY